Listed below are T cell receptor beta chains from one sample, sequenced in a study of blood T cells in healthy people across ages. In TCRdb, the 5' RACE reads were re-called with MiXCR into one record per CDR3 protein. The sample has about 1.4 million distinct CDR3 sequences, approximately 59% seen once. Sequences were obtained from blood. These receptors were obtained from a man between 18 and 35 years old in good health. CDR3s include the opening cysteine and the closing phenylalanine or tryptophan. D genes are given only for firm matches. Part of the rows lack a size; the others show once, few, many or a class for expanded clones.

cdr3_length j_call d_call clone_size v_call cdr3_aa cdr3_nt
14 TRBJ2-7 - few TRBV10-3 CAISESGRVYEQYF TGTGCCATCAGTGAGTCAGGGAGAGTCTACGAGCAGTACTTC
15 TRBJ2-7 - few TRBV6-2/TRBV6-3 CASSYSAVRSYEQYF TGTGCCAGCAGTTACTCGGCGGTGAGGTCCTACGAGCAGTACTTC
16 TRBJ2-3 - - TRBV11-2 CASSDGVGVGTDTQYF TGTGCCAGCAGCGACGGGGTTGGGGTGGGCACAGATACGCAGTATTTT
15 TRBJ2-1 TRBD1 - TRBV24-1 CATSAVAGGRDEQFF TGTGCCACCAGTGCTGTGGCAGGGGGTCGGGATGAGCAGTTCTTC
15 TRBJ1-5 - - TRBV27 CASSLLSRGNQPQHF TGTGCCAGCAGTTTATTAAGTCGGGGTAACCAGCCCCAGCATTTT
16 TRBJ2-1 - - TRBV4-3 CASSQEPTISYNEQFF TGCGCCAGCAGCCAAGAGCCTACTATTTCCTACAATGAGCAGTTCTTC
14 TRBJ1-1 TRBD1 - TRBV29-1 CSVEITGANTEAFF TGCAGCGTTGAGATCACAGGGGCAAACACTGAAGCTTTCTTT
15 TRBJ2-7 - - TRBV7-9 CASSSARGGPGEQYF TGTGCCAGCAGCTCGGCTCGCGGGGGCCCTGGCGAGCAGTACTTC
18 TRBJ2-3 - few TRBV15 CATSRETRGPTITDTQYF TGTGCCACCAGCAGAGAAACGCGGGGGCCAACTATCACAGATACGCAGTATTTT
15 TRBJ2-5 - - TRBV15 CATSALGHIQETQYF TGTGCCACCAGTGCTCTAGGGCACATCCAAGAGACCCAGTACTTC
15 TRBJ1-2 - - TRBV6-5 CASSYSGGANYGYTF TGTGCCAGCAGTTACTCTGGCGGGGCTAACTATGGCTACACCTTC
15 TRBJ2-1 - - TRBV18 CASSPRAGSGNEQFF TGTGCCAGCTCACCACGAGCAGGGTCTGGTAACGAGCAGTTCTTC
16 TRBJ1-5 TRBD1 once TRBV6-2/TRBV6-3 CASSYLGTGSNQPQHF TGTGCCAGCAGTTACCTCGGGACAGGGAGCAATCAGCCCCAGCATTTT
19 TRBJ2-4 TRBD1 - TRBV10-3 CAISQPPGQGFLGKNIQYF TGTGCCATCAGCCAACCCCCGGGACAGGGTTTTCTTGGCAAAAACATTCAGTACTTC
15 TRBJ1-2 - - TRBV4-1 CASSQDKISNYGYTF TGCGCCAGCAGCCAAGATAAGATCTCTAACTATGGCTACACCTTC
14 TRBJ2-3 - - TRBV14 CASSLADRADTQYF TGTGCCAGCAGCCTCGCGGACCGGGCAGATACGCAGTATTTT
17 TRBJ1-5 TRBD1 - TRBV5-1 CASSLGGGTGGAEPQHF TGCGCCAGCAGCTTGGGGGGAGGGACAGGGGGCGCGGAGCCCCAGCATTTT
11 TRBJ2-1 - - TRBV6-6 CATLIYNEQFF TGTGCCACCCTGATTTACAATGAGCAGTTCTTC
19 TRBJ2-6 TRBD2 - TRBV12-3/TRBV12-4 CASGPLAAGAISGANVLTF TGTGCCAGCGGTCCTCTGGCAGCGGGAGCCATCTCTGGGGCCAACGTCCTGACTTTC
15 TRBJ1-4 - once TRBV7-9 CASTLMGGRNEKLFF TGTGCCAGCACCCTTATGGGGGGCCGTAATGAAAAACTGTTTTTT
14 TRBJ2-7 - - TRBV29-1 CSAANPGLPYEQYF TGCAGCGCTGCAAACCCGGGACTCCCCTACGAGCAGTACTTC
15 TRBJ2-1 - - TRBV15 CATSRDPRRYNEQFF TGTGCCACCAGCAGAGATCCCCGGCGCTACAATGAGCAGTTCTTC
11 TRBJ2-3 - - TRBV12-3/TRBV12-4 CAIGAGDTQYF TGTGCCATCGGCGCGGGAGATACGCAGTATTTT
15 TRBJ2-5 TRBD2 - TRBV29-1 CSVAGASGQRETQYF TGCAGCGTGGCTGGGGCTAGCGGCCAGAGGGAGACCCAGTACTTC
14 TRBJ2-1 TRBD1 - TRBV3-1 CASSQGQGVNEQFF TGTGCCAGCAGCCAGGGACAGGGAGTCAATGAGCAGTTCTTC
18 TRBJ1-5 - - TRBV6-2/TRBV6-3 CASSYSQKGDPSNQPQHF TGTGCCAGCAGTTACTCTCAAAAGGGGGATCCTAGCAATCAGCCCCAGCATTTT
11 TRBJ1-2 - few TRBV9 CASSVEEGYTF TGTGCCAGCAGCGTAGAAGAAGGCTACACCTTC
12 TRBJ2-4 - - TRBV29-1 CSVQAAKNIQYF TGCAGCGTTCAGGCCGCCAAAAACATTCAGTACTTC
14 TRBJ2-7 TRBD2 - TRBV20-1 CRALFSGVGGEQYF TGCAGGGCCCTCTTCAGCGGGGTGGGGGGCGAGCAGTACTTC
12 TRBJ2-7 - - TRBV29-1 CSVLTASYEQYF TGCAGCGTTTTGACAGCGTCCTACGAGCAGTACTTC
13 TRBJ1-2 TRBD1 - TRBV4-1 CASSQGQKRGYTF TGCGCCAGCAGCCAGGGACAGAAACGTGGCTACACCTTC
19 TRBJ1-6 - - TRBV6-5 CASSYKSLNAGAYNSPLHF TGTGCCAGCAGTTACAAATCTTTAAACGCGGGGGCCTATAATTCACCCCTCCACTTT
12 TRBJ2-7 - - TRBV4-2 CASSQVGAVQYF TGTGCCAGCAGCCAAGTGGGGGCCGTGCAGTACTTC
13 TRBJ2-3 - - TRBV6-5 CASRPHQGYTQYF TGTGCCAGCAGACCCCACCAGGGATATACGCAGTATTTT
17 TRBJ2-7 TRBD2 - TRBV28 CASSTYSTSGSRYEQYF TGTGCCAGCAGTACCTACTCGACTAGCGGGAGTAGGTACGAGCAGTACTTC
16 TRBJ2-1 TRBD2 few TRBV7-9 CASSPTSESSYNEQFF TGTGCCAGCAGCCCAACTAGCGAGAGCTCCTACAATGAGCAGTTCTTC
15 TRBJ2-7 - - TRBV27 CVSSYATGANYEQYF TGTGTCAGCAGTTATGCTACCGGGGCGAACTACGAGCAGTACTTC
14 TRBJ2-3 - many TRBV27 CASSLIGDADTQYF TGTGCCAGCAGTTTAATTGGGGATGCAGATACGCAGTATTTT
13 TRBJ2-4 - - TRBV6-5 CASSYGTQQVQYF TGTGCCAGCAGTTACGGGACGCAGCAAGTGCAGTACTTC